One sample yielded the 7 T cell receptor beta chains listed below, sequenced in a study of shared clonotypes between healthy human individuals. TCRdb's table, derived via immunoSEQ multiplex PCR, lists solely in-frame clones and lacks some. The sample consists of about 2.1 million clones, about 94% of them appearing once. Positively selected for CCR7, the CD45RO-negative cells used as naive CD8 cells excluded terminally differentiated effector memory CD45RA+ cells. The sequenced sample was naive CD8+ T cells from PBMCs. These receptors were collected from a man aged 18 to 30 in good health. Some clones in this sample may be carry-over from other donors' samples.

This chain connects TRBV21-1 to TRBJ2-7; the listed D gene, TRBD1, was not tested against the DNA. TRBV21-1 is termed a pseudogene. The CDR3 sequence is 16 residues long. The CDR3 region is CASSARQGPLSYEQYF. The CDR3 DNA follows: TGTGCCAGCAGCGCACGACAGGGGCCACTCTCCTACGAGCAGTACTTC.

This chain connects TRBV28 to TRBJ1-2; TRBD1 might be the D (6 bases). Between the trimmed V and J ends, which lost 4 bases and 2 bases, there was a span of 11 bases. The germline V gene encodes CDR1 MDHEN and CDR2 SYDVKM. This CDR3 region has 14 residues. The CDR3 loop reads CASSYRETNYGYTF. The CDR3 DNA follows: TGTGCCAGCAGTTACAGGGAAACAAACTATGGCTACACCTTC.

The chain has TRBV12-5 and TRBJ1-1; no clear D gene. Trimming took off 6 bases at V and 5 bases at J, with 10 bases between the two ends. The CDR3 is made up of 12 amino acids. The V gene's germline CDR1 is LGHNT and CDR2 FRNRAP. CDR3 sequence (DNA): TGTGCTAGTGGGGTAGGTGGAACTGAAGCTTTCTTT. Protein sequence: CASGVGGTEAFF.

This chain connects TRBV4-3 to TRBJ1-1; D not resolved. The CDR3 loop spans 19 amino acids. Germline V CDR1 and CDR2: LGHNA, YSLEER. Trimming stripped 1 base from V and 2 bases from J, with 23 bases between. The CDR3 is CASSQVIRGSRPDNTEAFF. The CDR3 nucleotides are TGCGCCAGCAGCCAAGTCATACGAGGGTCCCGGCCCGATAACACTGAAGCTTTCTTT.

The chain links TRBV7-9 to TRBJ2-1; perhaps TRBD2 as D (6 bases). CDR1 is SEHNR, CDR2 FQNEAQ, per germline (reference sequence). V lost 1 base and J 5 bases, leaving 15 bases between the germline ends. There are 16 residues in the CDR3. The CDR3 region has the DNA TGTGCCAGCAGCTTAGGCGGGGCAGGCATCGACAATGAGCAGTTCTTC. Encoded protein: CASSLGGAGIDNEQFF.

The V call is TRBV7-9, the J call TRBJ1-2; TRBD1 matches 7 bases. Unmatched junction bases numbered 14, after V lost 5 bases and J lost 5 bases. Germline loops: CDR1 SEHNR, CDR2 FQNEAQ (reference sequence). This CDR3 contains 16 residues. The CDR3 DNA sequence: TGTGCCAGCAGCCATAGTTTGGGGACAGCCATATATGGCTACACCTTC. The encoded protein is CASSHSLGTAIYGYTF.

V usage is TRBV7-9 and J usage is TRBJ2-5, with 9 bases aligning to TRBD1. The germline V gene encodes CDR1 SEHNR and CDR2 FQNEAQ (reference sequence). The V gene end was trimmed by 6 bases and the J gene end by 0 bases; junction bases not matched to a gene: 8. The CDR3 is made up of 16 amino acids. The CDR3 bases are TGTGCCAGCAGTAATCGACAGGGGGTCTACCAAGAGACCCAGTACTTC. This gives the protein CASSNRQGVYQETQYF.